This TCR beta chain was captured by sequencing in a study of blood T cell repertoires in COVID-19. Study-wide background: The origin of the acute and convalescent COVID-19 samples was the United States, Italy and Spain. PBMCs, B-cell-depleted T cells, or T cells provided the cDNA or gDNA that made up the material.

Germline CDR1 reads KGHSH; CDR2 reads LQKENI. The length of the CDR3 is 16 residues. Deletions cut 3 bases from V and 10 bases from J, with 19 bases between. Methods used by the authors: Amplifying reference gene primers gave estimates of nucleated cell counts. Sequenced by immunoSEQ multiplex PCR; TCRdb stores in-frame clones only, minus some. Clone size and V and J calls were adopted from that table, with D and trimming inferred from the DNA. The sample has approximately 52,000 clones, 89% seen once. This TCR came from a man in his 60s with active COVID-19. Sequenced sample: peripheral blood. This sequence joins TRBV18 and TRBJ1-6; TRBD1 is a possible D gene (6 bases). The CDR3 DNA sequence: TGTGCCAGCTCACCCCGGGACACAGCGGGGAGATCACCCCTCCACTTT. This gives the protein CASSPRDTAGRSPLHF.